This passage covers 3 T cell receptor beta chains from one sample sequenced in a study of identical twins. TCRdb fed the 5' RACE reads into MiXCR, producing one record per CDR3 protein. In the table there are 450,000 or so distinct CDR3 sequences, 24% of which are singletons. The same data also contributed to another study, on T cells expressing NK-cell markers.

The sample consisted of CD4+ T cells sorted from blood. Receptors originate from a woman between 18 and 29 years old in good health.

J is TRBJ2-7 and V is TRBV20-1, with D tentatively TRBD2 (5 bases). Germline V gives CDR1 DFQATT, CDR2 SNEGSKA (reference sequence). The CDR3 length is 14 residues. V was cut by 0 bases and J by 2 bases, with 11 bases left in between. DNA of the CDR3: TGCAGTGCTAGAGATCCTGAGACTACCTACGAGCAGTACTTC. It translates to CSARDPETTYEQYF.

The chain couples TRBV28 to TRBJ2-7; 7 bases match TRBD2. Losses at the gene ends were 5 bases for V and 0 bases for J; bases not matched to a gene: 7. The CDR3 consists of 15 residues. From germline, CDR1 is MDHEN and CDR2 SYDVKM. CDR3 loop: CASSERGVLSYEQYF. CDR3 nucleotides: TGTGCCAGCAGTGAGCGGGGCGTGCTCTCCTACGAGCAGTACTTC.

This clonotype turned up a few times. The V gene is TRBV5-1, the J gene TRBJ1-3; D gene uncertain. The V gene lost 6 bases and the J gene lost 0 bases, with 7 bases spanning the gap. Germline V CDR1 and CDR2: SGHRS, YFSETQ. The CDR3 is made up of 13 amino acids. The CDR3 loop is CASKVDSGNTIYF. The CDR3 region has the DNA TGCGCCAGCAAAGTGGACTCTGGAAACACCATATATTTT.